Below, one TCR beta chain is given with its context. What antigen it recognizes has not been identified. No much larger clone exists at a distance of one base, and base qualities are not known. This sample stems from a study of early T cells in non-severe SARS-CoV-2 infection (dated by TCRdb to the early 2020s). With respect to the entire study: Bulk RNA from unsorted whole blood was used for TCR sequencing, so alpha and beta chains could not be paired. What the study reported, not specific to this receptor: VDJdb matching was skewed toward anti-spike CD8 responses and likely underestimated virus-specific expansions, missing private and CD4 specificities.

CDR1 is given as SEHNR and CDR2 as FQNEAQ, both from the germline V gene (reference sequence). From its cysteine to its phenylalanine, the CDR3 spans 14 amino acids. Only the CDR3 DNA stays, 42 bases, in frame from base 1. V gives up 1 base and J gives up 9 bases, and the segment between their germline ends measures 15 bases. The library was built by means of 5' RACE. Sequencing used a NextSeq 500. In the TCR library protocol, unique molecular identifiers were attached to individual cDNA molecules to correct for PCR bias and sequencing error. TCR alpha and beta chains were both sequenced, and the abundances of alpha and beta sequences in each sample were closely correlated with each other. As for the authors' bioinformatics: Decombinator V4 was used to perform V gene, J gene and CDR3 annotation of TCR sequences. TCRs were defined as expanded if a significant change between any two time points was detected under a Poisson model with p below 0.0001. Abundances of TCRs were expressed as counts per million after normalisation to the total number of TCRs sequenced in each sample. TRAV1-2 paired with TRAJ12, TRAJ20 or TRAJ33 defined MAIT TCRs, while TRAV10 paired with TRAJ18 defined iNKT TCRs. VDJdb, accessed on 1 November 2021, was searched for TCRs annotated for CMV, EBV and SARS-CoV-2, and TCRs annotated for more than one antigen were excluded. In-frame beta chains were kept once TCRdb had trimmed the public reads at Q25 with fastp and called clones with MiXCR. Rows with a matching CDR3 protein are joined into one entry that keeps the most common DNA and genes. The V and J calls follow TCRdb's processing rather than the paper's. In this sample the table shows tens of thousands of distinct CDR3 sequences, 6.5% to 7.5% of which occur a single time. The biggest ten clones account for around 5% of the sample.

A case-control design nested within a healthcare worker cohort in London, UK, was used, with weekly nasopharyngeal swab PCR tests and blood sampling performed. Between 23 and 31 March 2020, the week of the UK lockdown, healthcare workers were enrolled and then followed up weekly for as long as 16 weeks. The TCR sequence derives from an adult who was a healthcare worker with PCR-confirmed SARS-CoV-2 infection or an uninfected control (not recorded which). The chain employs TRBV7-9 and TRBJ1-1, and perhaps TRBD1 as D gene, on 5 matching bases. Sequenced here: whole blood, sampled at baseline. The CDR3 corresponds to CASSLGGATFQAFF. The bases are TGTGCCAGCAGCTTAGGCGGGGCCACGTTTCAAGCTTTCTTT.